This T cell receptor (beta chain) was obtained from a study of shared T cell receptors in the human thymus (dated by TCRdb to the early 2020s). General notes on the study: The study examined how self-reactive, shared T-cell receptor alpha chains are generated in the human thymus.

The germline V gene supplies CDR1 SGHDN and CDR2 FVKESK. The CDR3 numbers 15 residues from cysteine through phenylalanine. Only the CDR3 region is kept as DNA, spanning 45 bases read in frame from base 1. V loses 5 bases, J loses 2 bases, and the germline ends lie 14 bases apart. As for this clone: The target of this receptor is not known. Per-base qualities were not stored, and no clone one base away is much larger.

The method behind the library was the immunoSEQ multiplex PCR assay. This immuneACCESS table, as held by TCRdb, lists in-frame sequences with V and J called but not all clones. Of the missing ones, under half trace to an unresolved V gene in checked studies; the others have no known cause. This sample is represented by hundreds of thousands of clones; roughly 90% of them were singletons. The top ten clonotypes cover 0.0095% to 0.013% of the sample. The data were also submitted as part of a second study, on human thymus T cells. From that second study: Immunologically healthy infants undergoing open corrective cardiac surgery for congenital heart defects in Finland were used as donors. Thymus tissue was obtained as surgical resects removed during corrective cardiac surgery. Both the thymic and the peripheral blood repertoires appeared to show biased V and J gene segment usage. The related research found that thymic TCR repertoires overlapped highly between unrelated individuals. The study described the TCR alpha and beta repertoires in roughly 8 infant thymus samples and a few matching peripheral blood samples. The infant donors were 7 to 244 days old, and the cohort included six or seven males and two females. Thymocytes were mechanically released from the tissue and were stored as pellets of roughly 10-34 million cells at -70 degrees C. A QIAsymphony instrument was used to extract genomic DNA from the frozen cell pellets. TCRB and TCRAD loci were amplified from a standardized quantity of quality-controlled genomic DNA using the immunoSEQ multiplex PCR assay. The amplicons spanned the V(D)J region and were long enough to cover the CDR3 and allow V and J genes to be identified. Through the commercial immunoSEQ service, the amplicons were sequenced on an Illumina platform. Corrections for primer bias and sequencing errors followed previously described methods, while TCRAD and TCRB definitions were based on the IMGT database. The repertoires were analysed using immunoSEQ Analyzer 3.0 and VDJTools for basic statistics, V/J segment usage, diversity estimates, rarefaction and pairwise overlap. Diversity was estimated with Chao1, ChaoE, Efron-Thisted, Shannon and inverse Simpson indices, and also on datasets down-sampled to the smallest sample. For repertoire overlap, CDR3 nucleotide sequence, V gene and J gene had to match strictly, and clustering was done by Jaccard-based multidimensional scaling. Thymus samples yielded on average around 850,000 unique TCRB clonotypes, compared with 75,000 to 100,000 from blood samples.

The chain is made from TRBV14 and TRBJ2-3; the D gene cannot be resolved reliably. The source is a boy less than two years old with a congenital heart defect. Donor details come from another sample of the same person, matched by shared clones. The specimen sequenced was thymocytes. CDR3 reads: CASSDPRLTTDTQYF. The DNA is as follows: TGTGCCAGCAGCGACCCGCGACTTACCACAGATACGCAGTATTTT.